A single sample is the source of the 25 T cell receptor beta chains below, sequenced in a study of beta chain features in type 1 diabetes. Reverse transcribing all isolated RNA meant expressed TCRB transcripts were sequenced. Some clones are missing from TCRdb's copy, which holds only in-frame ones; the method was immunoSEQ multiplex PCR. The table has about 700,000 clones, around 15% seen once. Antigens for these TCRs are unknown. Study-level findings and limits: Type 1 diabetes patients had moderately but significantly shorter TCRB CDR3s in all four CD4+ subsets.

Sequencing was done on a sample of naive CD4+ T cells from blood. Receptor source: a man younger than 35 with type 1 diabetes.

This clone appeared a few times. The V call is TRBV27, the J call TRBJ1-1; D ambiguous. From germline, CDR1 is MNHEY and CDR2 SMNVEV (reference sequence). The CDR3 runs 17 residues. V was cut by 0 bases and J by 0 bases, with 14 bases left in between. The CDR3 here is CASSLSSLSAMNTEAFF. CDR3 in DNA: TGTGCCAGCAGTTTATCGTCCCTTTCCGCCATGAACACTGAAGCTTTCTTT.

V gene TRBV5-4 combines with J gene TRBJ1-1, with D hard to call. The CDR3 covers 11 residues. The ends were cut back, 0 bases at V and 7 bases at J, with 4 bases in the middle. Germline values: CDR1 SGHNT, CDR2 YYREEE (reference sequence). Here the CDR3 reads CASSLGGEAFF. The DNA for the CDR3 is TGTGCCAGCAGCTTGGGGGGTGAAGCTTTCTTT.

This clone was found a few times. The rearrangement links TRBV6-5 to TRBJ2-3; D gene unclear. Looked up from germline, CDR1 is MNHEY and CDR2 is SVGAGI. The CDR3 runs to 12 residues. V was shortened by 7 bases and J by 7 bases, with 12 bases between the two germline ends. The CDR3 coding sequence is TGTGCCAGCACCTCTATGGGGAATACGCAGTATTTT. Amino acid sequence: CASTSMGNTQYF.

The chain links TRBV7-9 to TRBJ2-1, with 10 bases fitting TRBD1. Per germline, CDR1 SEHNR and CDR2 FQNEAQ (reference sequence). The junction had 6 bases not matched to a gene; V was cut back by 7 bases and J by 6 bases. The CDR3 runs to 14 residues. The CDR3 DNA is TGTGCCAGCACCCGAGGGACAGGGGTCAATGAGCAGTTCTTC. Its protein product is CASTRGTGVNEQFF.

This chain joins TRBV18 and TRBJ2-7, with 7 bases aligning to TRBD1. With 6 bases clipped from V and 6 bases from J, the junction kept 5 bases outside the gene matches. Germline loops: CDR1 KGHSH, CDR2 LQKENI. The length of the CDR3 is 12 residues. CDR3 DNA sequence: TGTGCCAGCTCCCCGGACAGGAGCGAGCAGTACTTC. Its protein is CASSPDRSEQYF. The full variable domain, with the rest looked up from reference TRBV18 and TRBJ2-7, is NAGVMQNPRHLVRRRGQEARLRCSPMKGHSHVYWYRQLPEEGLKFMVYLQKENIIDESGMPKERFSAEFPKEGPSILRIQQVVRGDSAAYFCASSPDRSEQYFGPGTRLTVT.

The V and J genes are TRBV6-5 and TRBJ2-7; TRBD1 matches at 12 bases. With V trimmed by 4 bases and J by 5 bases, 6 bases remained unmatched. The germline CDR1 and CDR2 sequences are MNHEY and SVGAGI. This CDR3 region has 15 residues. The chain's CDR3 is CASSFRDRGPNEQYF. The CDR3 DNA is TGTGCCAGCAGTTTCCGGGACAGGGGGCCGAACGAGCAGTACTTC.

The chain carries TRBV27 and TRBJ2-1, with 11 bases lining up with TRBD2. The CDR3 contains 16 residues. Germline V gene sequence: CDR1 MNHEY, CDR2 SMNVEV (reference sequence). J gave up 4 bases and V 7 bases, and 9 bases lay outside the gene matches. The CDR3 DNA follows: TGTGCCAGCACCTCCCCCTCTAGCGGGGGGTACAATGAGCAGTTCTTC. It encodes CASTSPSSGGYNEQFF.

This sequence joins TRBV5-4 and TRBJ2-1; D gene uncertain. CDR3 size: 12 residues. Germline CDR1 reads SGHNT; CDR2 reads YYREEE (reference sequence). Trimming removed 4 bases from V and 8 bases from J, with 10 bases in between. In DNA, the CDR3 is TGTGCCAGCAGCCCGGTCGGCTATGAGCAGTTCTTC. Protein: CASSPVGYEQFF.

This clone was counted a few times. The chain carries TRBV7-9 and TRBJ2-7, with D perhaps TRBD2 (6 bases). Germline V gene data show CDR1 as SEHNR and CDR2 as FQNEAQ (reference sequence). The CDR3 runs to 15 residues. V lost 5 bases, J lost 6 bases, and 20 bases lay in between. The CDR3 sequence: CASSPGAGNNVEQYF. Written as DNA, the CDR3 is TGTGCCAGCAGCCCCGGGGCGGGGAACAATGTCGAGCAGTACTTC. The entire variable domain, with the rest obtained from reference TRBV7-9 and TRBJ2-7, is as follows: DTGVSQNPRHKITKRGQNVTFRCDPISEHNRLYWYRQTLGQGPEFLTYFQNEAQLEKSRLLSDRFSAERPKGSFSTLEIQRTEQGDSAMYLCASSPGAGNNVEQYFGPGTRLTVT.

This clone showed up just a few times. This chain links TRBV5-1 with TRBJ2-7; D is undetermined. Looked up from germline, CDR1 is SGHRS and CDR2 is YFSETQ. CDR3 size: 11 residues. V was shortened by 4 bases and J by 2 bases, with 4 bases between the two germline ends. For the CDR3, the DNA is TGCGCCAGCAGCGGGACCTACGAGCAGTACTTC. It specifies CASSGTYEQYF. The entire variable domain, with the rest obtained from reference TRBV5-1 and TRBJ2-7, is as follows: KAGVTQTPRYLIKTRGQQVTLSCSPISGHRSVSWYQQTPGQGLQFLFEYFSETQRNKGNFPGRFSGRQFSNSRSEMNVSTLELGDSALYLCASSGTYEQYFGPGTRLTVT.

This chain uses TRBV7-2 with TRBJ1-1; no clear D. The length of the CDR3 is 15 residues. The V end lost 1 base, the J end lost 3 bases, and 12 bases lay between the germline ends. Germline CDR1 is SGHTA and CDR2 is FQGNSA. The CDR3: CASSLGGGLDTEAFF. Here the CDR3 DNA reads TGTGCCAGCAGCTTAGGGGGAGGGCTGGACACTGAAGCTTTCTTT.

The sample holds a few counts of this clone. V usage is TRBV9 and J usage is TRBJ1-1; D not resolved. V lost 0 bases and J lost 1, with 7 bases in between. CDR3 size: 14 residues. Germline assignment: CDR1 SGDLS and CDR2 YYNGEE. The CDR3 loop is CASSVEASNTEAFF. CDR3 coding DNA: TGTGCCAGCAGCGTAGAGGCGTCGAACACTGAAGCTTTCTTT.

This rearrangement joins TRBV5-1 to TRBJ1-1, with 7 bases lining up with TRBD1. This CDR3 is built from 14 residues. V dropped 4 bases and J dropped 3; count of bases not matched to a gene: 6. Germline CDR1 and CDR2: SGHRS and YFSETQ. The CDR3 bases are TGCGCCAGCAGCATATACAGGGGAGACACTGAAGCTTTCTTT. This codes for CASSIYRGDTEAFF. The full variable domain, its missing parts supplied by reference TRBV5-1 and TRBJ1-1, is KAGVTQTPRYLIKTRGQQVTLSCSPISGHRSVSWYQQTPGQGLQFLFEYFSETQRNKGNFPGRFSGRQFSNSRSEMNVSTLELGDSALYLCASSIYRGDTEAFFGQGTRLTVV.

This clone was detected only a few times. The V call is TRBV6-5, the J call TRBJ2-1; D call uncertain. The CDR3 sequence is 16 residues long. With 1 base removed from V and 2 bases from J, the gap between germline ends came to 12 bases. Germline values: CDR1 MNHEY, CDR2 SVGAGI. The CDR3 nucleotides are TGTGCCAGCAGTTACTTCTCAGCGCCTACCTACAATGAGCAGTTCTTC. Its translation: CASSYFSAPTYNEQFF.

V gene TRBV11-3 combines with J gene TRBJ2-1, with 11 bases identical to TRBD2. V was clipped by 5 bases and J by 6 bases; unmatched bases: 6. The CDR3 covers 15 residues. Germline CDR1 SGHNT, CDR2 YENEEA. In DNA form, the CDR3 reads TGTGCCAGCAGCCTTGTAGCGGGGGGGGCCAATGAGCAGTTCTTC. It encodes CASSLVAGGANEQFF.

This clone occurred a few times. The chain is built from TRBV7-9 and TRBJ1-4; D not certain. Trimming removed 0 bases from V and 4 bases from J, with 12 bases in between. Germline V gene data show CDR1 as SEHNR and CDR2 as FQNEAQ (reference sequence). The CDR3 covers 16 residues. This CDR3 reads CASSLARTFDNEKLFF. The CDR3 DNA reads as TGTGCCAGCAGCTTAGCGAGGACTTTCGATAATGAAAAACTGTTTTTT.

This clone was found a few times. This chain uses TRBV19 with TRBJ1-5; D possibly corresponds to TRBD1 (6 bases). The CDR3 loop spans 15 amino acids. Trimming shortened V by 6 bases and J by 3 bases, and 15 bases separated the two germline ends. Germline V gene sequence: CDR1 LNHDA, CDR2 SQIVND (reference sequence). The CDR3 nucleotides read TGTGCCAGTAGCCCGGGGGCAGGCTACAATCAGCCCCAGCATTTT. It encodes CASSPGAGYNQPQHF.

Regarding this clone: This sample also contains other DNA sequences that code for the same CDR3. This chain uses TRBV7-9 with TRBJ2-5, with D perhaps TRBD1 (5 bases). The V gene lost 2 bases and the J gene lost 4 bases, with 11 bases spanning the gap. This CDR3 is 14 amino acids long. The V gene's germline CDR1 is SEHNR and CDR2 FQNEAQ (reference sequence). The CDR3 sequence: CASSLRTLRETQYF. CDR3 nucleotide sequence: TGTGCCAGCAGCTTACGGACATTGAGAGAGACCCAGTACTTC.

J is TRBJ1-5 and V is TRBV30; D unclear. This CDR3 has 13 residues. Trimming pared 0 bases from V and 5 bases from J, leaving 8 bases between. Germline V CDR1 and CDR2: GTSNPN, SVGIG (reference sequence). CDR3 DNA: TGTGCCTGGAGTGTAACGTTGTATCAGCCCCAGCATTTT. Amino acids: CAWSVTLYQPQHF.

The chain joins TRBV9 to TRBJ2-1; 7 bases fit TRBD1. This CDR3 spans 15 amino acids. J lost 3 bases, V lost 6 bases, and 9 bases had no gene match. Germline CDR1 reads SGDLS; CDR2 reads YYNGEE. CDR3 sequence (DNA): TGTGCCAGCACGGTTAGGGGGCCTAACTACAATGAGCAGTTCTTC. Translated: CASTVRGPNYNEQFF.

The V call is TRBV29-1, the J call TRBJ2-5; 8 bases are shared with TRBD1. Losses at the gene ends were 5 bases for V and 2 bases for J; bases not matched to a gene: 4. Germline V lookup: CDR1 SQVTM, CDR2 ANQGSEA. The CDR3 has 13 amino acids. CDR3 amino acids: CSVQGAFQETQYF. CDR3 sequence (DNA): TGCAGCGTTCAGGGGGCGTTTCAAGAGACCCAGTACTTC.

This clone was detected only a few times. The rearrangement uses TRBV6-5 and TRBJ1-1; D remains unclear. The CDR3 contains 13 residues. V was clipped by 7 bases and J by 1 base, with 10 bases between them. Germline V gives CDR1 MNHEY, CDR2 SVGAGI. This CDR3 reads CASTRTENTEAFF. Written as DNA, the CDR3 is TGTGCCAGCACCCGGACGGAGAACACTGAAGCTTTCTTT.

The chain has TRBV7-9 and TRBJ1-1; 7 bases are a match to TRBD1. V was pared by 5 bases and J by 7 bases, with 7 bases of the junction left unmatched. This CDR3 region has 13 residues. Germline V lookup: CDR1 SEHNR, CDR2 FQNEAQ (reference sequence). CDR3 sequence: CASSPTGVGEAFF. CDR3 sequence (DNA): TGTGCCAGCAGCCCCACAGGGGTAGGTGAAGCTTTCTTT.

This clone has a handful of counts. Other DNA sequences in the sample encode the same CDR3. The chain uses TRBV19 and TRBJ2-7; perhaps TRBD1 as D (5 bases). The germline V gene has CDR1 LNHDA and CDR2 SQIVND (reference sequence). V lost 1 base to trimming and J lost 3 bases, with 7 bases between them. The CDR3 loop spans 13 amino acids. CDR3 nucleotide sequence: TGTGCCAGTAGTATAGGGGGCGTCTACGAGCAGTACTTC. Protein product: CASSIGGVYEQYF.

The CDR3 DNA is TGTGCCAGCAGTGATGAGCGGATCGATACGCAGTATTTT. It codes for CASSDERIDTQYF. The chain recombines TRBV2 with TRBJ2-3; D perhaps matches TRBD2 (5 bases). The V end was cut by 3 bases, the J end by 6 bases, with 10 bases between. The CDR3 consists of 13 residues. CDR1 and CDR2 from the germline V gene are SNHLY and FYNNEI. The full variable domain, rest sourced from reference TRBV2 and TRBJ2-3, is EPEVTQTPSHQVTQMGQEVILRCVPISNHLYFYWYRQILGQKVEFLVSFYNNEISEKSEIFDDQFSVERPDGSNFTLKIRSTKLEDSAMYFCASSDERIDTQYFGPGTRLTVL.